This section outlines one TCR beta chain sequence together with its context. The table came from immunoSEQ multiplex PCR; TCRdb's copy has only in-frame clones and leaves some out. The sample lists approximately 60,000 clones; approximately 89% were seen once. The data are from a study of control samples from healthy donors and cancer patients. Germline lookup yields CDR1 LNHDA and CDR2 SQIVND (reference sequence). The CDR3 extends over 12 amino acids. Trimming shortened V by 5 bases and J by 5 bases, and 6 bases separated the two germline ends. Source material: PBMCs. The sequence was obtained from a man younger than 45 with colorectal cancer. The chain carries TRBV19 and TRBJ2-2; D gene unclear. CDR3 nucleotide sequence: TGTGCCAGTAGTCACAGTACCGGGGAGCTGTTTTTT. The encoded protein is CASSHSTGELFF.